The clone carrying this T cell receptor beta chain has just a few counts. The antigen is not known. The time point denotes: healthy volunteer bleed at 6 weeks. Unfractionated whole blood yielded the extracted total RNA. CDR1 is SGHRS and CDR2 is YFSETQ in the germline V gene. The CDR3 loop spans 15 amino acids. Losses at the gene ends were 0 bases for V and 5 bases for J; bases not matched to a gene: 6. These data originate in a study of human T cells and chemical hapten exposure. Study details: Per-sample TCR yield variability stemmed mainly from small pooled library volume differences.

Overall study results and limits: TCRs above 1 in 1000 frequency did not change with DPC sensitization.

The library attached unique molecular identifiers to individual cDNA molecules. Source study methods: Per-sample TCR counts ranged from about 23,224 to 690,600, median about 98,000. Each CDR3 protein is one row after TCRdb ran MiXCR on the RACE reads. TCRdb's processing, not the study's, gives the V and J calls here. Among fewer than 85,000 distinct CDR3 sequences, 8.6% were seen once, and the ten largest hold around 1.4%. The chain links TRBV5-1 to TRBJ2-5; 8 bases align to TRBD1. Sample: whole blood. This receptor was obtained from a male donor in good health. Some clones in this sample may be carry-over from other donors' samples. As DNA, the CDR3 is TGCGCCAGCAGCTTGGGACAGGGGCCGAGGGAGACCCAGTACTTC. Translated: CASSLGQGPRETQYF.